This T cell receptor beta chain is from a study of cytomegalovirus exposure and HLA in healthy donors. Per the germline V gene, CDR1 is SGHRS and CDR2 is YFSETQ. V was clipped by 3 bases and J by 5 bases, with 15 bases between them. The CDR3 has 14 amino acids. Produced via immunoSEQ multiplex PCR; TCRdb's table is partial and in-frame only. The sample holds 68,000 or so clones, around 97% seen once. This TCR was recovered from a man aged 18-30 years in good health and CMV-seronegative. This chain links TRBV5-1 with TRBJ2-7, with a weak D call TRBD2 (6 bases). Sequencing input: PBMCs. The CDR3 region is CASSSGVGAHEQYF. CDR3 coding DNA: TGCGCCAGCAGCTCGGGGGTGGGAGCCCACGAGCAGTACTTC.